This TCR beta chain was sequenced in a study of shared clonotypes between healthy human individuals. Using immunoSEQ multiplex PCR, the repertoire was profiled, and TCRdb retains in-frame clones only, with some absent. The sample consists of about 2.1 million clones, just over 90% of them appearing once. Germline V gives CDR1 LNHDA, CDR2 SQIVND (reference sequence). V was trimmed by 6 bases and J by 3 bases, leaving 15 bases between them. This CDR3 has 14 amino acids. CD8 cells regarded as naive lacked CD45RO, were positively chosen for CCR7, and omitted terminally differentiated effector memory CD45RA+ cells.

The clonotype comes from a man between 18 and 35 years old in good health. Some clones in this sample may be carry-over from other donors' samples. Sequenced input: naive CD8+ T cells from PBMCs. The chain joins TRBV19 to TRBJ2-7, with a weak D call TRBD2 (5 bases). The CDR3 coding sequence is TGTGCCAGTAGGGACGGGGTGTCCCTCTACGAGCAGTACTTC. It encodes CASRDGVSLYEQYF.